This TCR beta chain was captured by sequencing in a study of read filtering for tumor transcriptome and immune sequencing. Study as a whole: By R-ISS, stages I, II and III held around 8, 15 and 7 patients.

The library was built from roughly 400 ng RNA with molecular barcoded adaptors for alpha/delta and beta/gamma chains. TCRdb reprocessed the reads via MiXCR and lists one record per CDR3 protein. The repertoire holds fewer than 90,000 distinct CDR3 sequences, with roughly 12% as singletons. Comment on this clonotype: The antigen remains undetermined. One junction end does not reproduce the germline sequence, and a read error may be involved.

This CDR3 has 14 amino acids. Regarding the study as a whole: The sorted CD138-negative fraction was a mixed bone marrow immune population, not purified T cells. About 77% of IR-seq clonotypes had a single read, yet these held 3.5% to 4.5% of reads. Correlation between methods rose after single-read clonotypes were removed.

This chain connects TRBV12-3 or TRBV12-4 to TRBJ1-5; D ambiguous. The TCR sequence derives from a donor at least 40 years old with multiple myeloma. The specimen sequenced was a population of CD138-negative cells sorted from bone marrow. The CDR3 sequence: CAGSADYSNQPQHF. The CDR3 DNA is TGTGCCGGCAGTGCAGACTATAGCAATCAGCCCCAGCATTTT.